A few counts support the clone carrying this TCR beta chain. A J-beta primer mix and a sample-barcoded 5' primer were used in a second PCR of roughly 6 to 12 cycles. Every single cDNA molecule received a tag from a template-switch adaptor with 12 random nucleotides. In TCRdb, the 5' RACE reads were re-called with MiXCR into one record per CDR3 protein. The table has about 720,000 distinct CDR3 sequences, about a fifth seen once. The source of the sample is a study of blood T cells in healthy people across ages. V shed 2 bases and J shed 6 bases, with 16 bases lying between them. The germline gives CDR1 DFQATT, CDR2 SNEGSKA (reference sequence). The CDR3 is 14 amino acids.

Material for sequencing was blood. The chain combines TRBV20-1 with TRBJ1-2; weak D call: TRBD1 (5 bases). The TCR sequence derives from a man between 70 and 80 years old in good health. CDR3 DNA sequence: TGCAGTGCTAGAATTTCGGGACGCCGGAATGGCTACACCTTC. It codes for CSARISGRRNGYTF.